These T cell receptor beta chains were read from a single sample in a study of T cells in Graves' hyperthyroidism and ophthalmopathy. MiXCR was run by TCRdb on the multiplex PCR reads, yielding one entry per CDR3 protein. The sample has roughly 530,000 distinct CDR3 sequences, 15% to 20% seen once; the top ten hold 15% to 20%. Input material: blood. The receptors were gathered from a woman aged 18-30 years with Graves' ophthalmopathy. Each CDR3 is given with its conserved first and last residue. D genes are given only for firm matches. Size is omitted from some rows. Given values are once, few, many or a class for expanded clones.

j_gene,d_gene,v_gene,abundance,CDR3aa,CDR3nt
TRBJ1-6,NA,TRBV4-2,NA,CASSQDRLDSPLHF,TGTGCCAGCAGCCAAGATCGTCTAGATTCACCCCTCCACTTT
TRBJ2-5,TRBD2,TRBV4-2,few,CASSQVVAGGQETQYF,TGTGCCAGCAGCCAAGTTGTAGCGGGAGGCCAAGAGACCCAGTACTTC
TRBJ1-1,NA,TRBV27,many,CASSSPAMNTEAFF,TGTGCCAGCAGTTCCCCAGCAATGAACACTGAAGCTTTCTTT
TRBJ2-1,NA,TRBV2,medium-sized,CASSADTSRLYNEQFF,TGTGCCAGCAGTGCCGACACTAGCAGACTCTACAATGAGCAGTTCTTC
TRBJ2-3,TRBD2,TRBV9,NA,CASSPLAGEFTDTQYF,TGTGCCAGCAGCCCACTAGCGGGGGAGTTCACAGATACGCAGTATTTT
TRBJ2-7,TRBD2,TRBV10-3,many,CAIRRTSTTYEQYF,TGTGCCATCAGAAGGACTAGCACCACCTACGAGCAGTACTTC
TRBJ1-2,NA,TRBV7-8,many,CASSWRLGGYGYTF,TGTGCCAGCAGCTGGCGCCTCGGGGGCTATGGCTACACCTTC
TRBJ2-5,TRBD2,TRBV11-2,many,CASSLDRASGRVGGKETQYF,TGTGCCAGCAGCTTAGATCGAGCTAGCGGGAGGGTAGGGGGCAAGGAGACCCAGTACTTC
TRBJ2-1,NA,TRBV6-1,NA,CASSEGAYYNEQFF,TGTGCCAGCAGTGAGGGGGCTTACTACAATGAGCAGTTCTTC
TRBJ2-7,NA,TRBV3-1,few,CASSQGPRGREQYF,TGTGCCAGCAGCCAAGGGCCTCGGGGACGAGAGCAGTACTTC
TRBJ1-1,TRBD1,TRBV9,NA,CASSVDDRETTEAFF,TGTGCCAGCAGCGTAGATGACAGGGAGACCACTGAAGCTTTCTTT
TRBJ2-7,TRBD1,TRBV5-8,once,CASSLQGTGGFEQYF,TGTGCCAGCAGCCTGCAAGGGACAGGGGGGTTCGAGCAGTACTTC
TRBJ1-6,NA,TRBV14,NA,CASSHTGRENNSPLHF,TGTGCCAGCAGCCACACCGGGAGGGAAAATAATTCACCCCTCCACTTT
TRBJ2-7,NA,TRBV6-1,NA,CASSARGFEGEQYF,TGTGCCAGCAGTGCGAGGGGATTCGAGGGGGAGCAGTACTTC
TRBJ1-2,NA,TRBV20-1,few,CSARVHGHYGYTF,TGCAGTGCTAGAGTACACGGGCACTATGGCTACACCTTC
TRBJ2-2,TRBD1,TRBV10-3,many,CAISLTGGGNTGELFF,TGTGCCATCAGCCTCACAGGGGGAGGAAACACCGGGGAGCTGTTTTTT
TRBJ2-1,NA,TRBV27,many,CASSHNEGTKGNEQFF,TGTGCCAGCAGCCACAATGAGGGGACGAAGGGTAATGAGCAGTTCTTC
TRBJ1-1,NA,TRBV5-1,once,CASSLAWQGRVNTEAFF,TGCGCCAGCAGCTTGGCGTGGCAGGGGAGAGTGAACACTGAAGCTTTCTTT
TRBJ2-7,NA,TRBV2,many,CASSEISDYEQYF,TGTGCCAGCAGCGAGATATCAGACTACGAGCAGTACTTC
TRBJ1-2,NA,TRBV2,NA,CASGPLGHGYTF,TGTGCCAGCGGCCCTTTAGGTCATGGCTACACCTTC
TRBJ1-1,TRBD1,TRBV5-1,many,CASRQGWTEAFF,TGCGCCAGCCGACAGGGGTGGACTGAAGCTTTCTTT
TRBJ2-7,NA,TRBV19,many,CASSEEQGMAYEQYF,TGTGCCAGTAGTGAAGAACAGGGAATGGCCTACGAGCAGTACTTC
TRBJ2-2,TRBD1,TRBV6-1,NA,CATKRTGAIGELFF,TGTGCCACTAAGCGGACAGGGGCCATCGGGGAGCTGTTTTTT
TRBJ2-1,TRBD2,TRBV18,NA,CASSPPSGPYNEQFF,TGTGCCAGCTCACCACCTAGCGGGCCTTACAATGAGCAGTTCTTC
TRBJ2-7,NA,TRBV20-1,many,CSARVGYEQYF,TGCAGTGCTAGGGTCGGATACGAGCAGTACTTC
TRBJ2-1,TRBD2,TRBV20-1,few,CSAAGTSGSIDEQFF,TGCAGTGCCGCCGGGACTAGCGGGAGTATTGATGAGCAGTTCTTC
TRBJ1-3,TRBD1,TRBV12-3/TRBV12-4,NA,CASRETGDSGNTIYF,TGTGCCAGCAGGGAAACAGGGGACTCTGGAAACACCATATATTTT
TRBJ2-5,NA,TRBV9,few,CASSVGTNQETQYF,TGTGCCAGCAGCGTTGGGACAAACCAAGAGACCCAGTACTTC
TRBJ2-3,TRBD2,TRBV28,many,CASRGTSGTNTDTQYF,TGTGCCAGCAGGGGGACTAGCGGGACCAACACAGATACGCAGTATTTT
TRBJ2-3,NA,TRBV7-2,NA,CASSLAGGPEYTQYF,TGTGCCAGCAGCTTAGCGGGGGGGCCTGAGTACACGCAGTATTTT
TRBJ1-1,TRBD1,TRBV20-1,many,CSARGDRVSFF,TGCAGTGCTAGAGGCGACAGGGTCTCTTTCTTT
TRBJ2-7,TRBD2,TRBV7-2,many,CASSKAGVDEQYF,TGTGCCAGCAGCAAAGCGGGAGTCGACGAGCAGTACTTC
TRBJ1-6,TRBD1,TRBV12-3/TRBV12-4,many,CASSQGVENSPLHF,TGTGCCAGCAGCCAGGGGGTAGAAAATTCACCCCTCCACTTT
TRBJ1-5,NA,TRBV7-6,NA,CASSLADRSNQPQHF,TGTGCCAGCAGCTTAGCGGACAGAAGCAATCAGCCCCAGCATTTT
TRBJ1-1,TRBD1,TRBV12-5,many,CASVWTEGAAGTEAFF,TGTGCTAGTGTGTGGACCGAGGGGGCGGCGGGCACTGAAGCTTTCTTT
TRBJ2-7,NA,TRBV4-1,few,CASSQVEGFPEQYF,TGCGCCAGCAGCCAAGTCGAGGGTTTCCCCGAGCAGTACTTC
TRBJ2-7,NA,TRBV5-1,many,CASSLGGGGYEQYF,TGCGCCAGCAGCTTGGGAGGGGGTGGCTACGAGCAGTACTTC
TRBJ1-1,NA,TRBV27,many,CASSLSGRGTEAFF,TGTGCCAGCAGTTTATCCGGTAGAGGTACTGAAGCTTTCTTT
TRBJ1-5,NA,TRBV10-2,few,CASSESGTPDQPQHF,TGCGCCAGCAGTGAGTCAGGGACACCCGATCAGCCCCAGCATTTT
TRBJ1-1,TRBD1,TRBV19,NA,CASSQGTGMNTEAFF,TGTGCCAGTAGTCAAGGGACAGGGATGAACACTGAAGCTTTCTTT
TRBJ1-1,NA,TRBV20-1,NA,CSAEAQRAEAFF,TGCAGTGCAGAAGCCCAGAGGGCTGAAGCTTTCTTT
TRBJ1-1,NA,TRBV27,many,CAVRRVSNTEAFF,TGCGCAGTTCGCCGGGTTTCGAACACTGAAGCTTTCTTT
TRBJ1-3,NA,TRBV30,few,CAWDNSGNTIYF,TGTGCCTGGGACAACTCTGGAAACACCATATATTTT
TRBJ2-5,NA,TRBV6-1,many,CASSELGGAGETQYF,TGTGCCAGCAGTGAACTTGGAGGGGCCGGAGAGACCCAGTACTTC
TRBJ2-7,NA,TRBV24-1,NA,CATSDGTAYEQYF,TGTGCCACCAGTGATGGGACGGCCTACGAGCAGTACTTC
TRBJ2-3,NA,TRBV5-1,many,CASSSVPGGHYLDTQYF,TGCGCCAGCAGCTCTGTCCCGGGGGGACATTACTTAGATACGCAGTATTTT
TRBJ2-7,NA,TRBV4-1,NA,CASSQVLGPDYEQYF,TGCGCCAGCAGCCAAGTCTTGGGACCGGACTACGAGCAGTACTTC
TRBJ1-3,NA,TRBV5-6,many,CASSLGRADRSSGNTIYF,TGTGCCAGCAGCTTGGGAAGGGCGGACCGAAGCTCTGGAAACACCATATATTTT
TRBJ2-1,TRBD2,TRBV6-1,few,CASSPLGRGTPYNEQFF,TGTGCCAGCAGCCCCCTTGGGAGGGGAACTCCCTACAATGAGCAGTTCTTC
TRBJ2-5,NA,TRBV20-1,many,CSARETTTETQYF,TGCAGTGCTAGGGAGACTACTACGGAGACCCAGTACTTC
TRBJ2-3,TRBD1,TRBV7-3,many,CASSFTGTARDTQYF,TGTGCCAGCAGCTTCACCGGGACAGCCCGTGATACGCAGTATTTT
TRBJ2-7,TRBD2,TRBV11-2,few,CASSQNGGEGHYEQYF,TGTGCCAGCAGCCAAAATGGCGGGGAGGGCCATTACGAGCAGTACTTC
TRBJ1-1,NA,TRBV6-1,few,CASEFGNTEAFF,TGTGCCAGCGAATTCGGGAACACTGAAGCTTTCTTT
TRBJ2-7,NA,TRBV5-1,many,CASSPGPWDEQYF,TGCGCCAGCAGCCCAGGGCCCTGGGACGAGCAGTACTTC
TRBJ1-3,NA,TRBV5-1,NA,CASSLDGTISGNTIYF,TGCGCCAGCAGCTTGGATGGGACGATATCTGGAAACACCATATATTTT
TRBJ2-7,NA,TRBV6-1,few,CASSERNSYEQYF,TGTGCCAGCAGTGAACGTAACAGCTACGAGCAGTACTTC
TRBJ1-2,NA,TRBV28,many,CASTPRLAIRGYTF,TGTGCCAGCACCCCCAGGTTGGCCATCCGGGGCTACACCTTC
TRBJ2-1,NA,TRBV9,NA,CASSRREGGINEQFF,TGTGCCAGCAGCCGAAGAGAGGGGGGTATCAATGAGCAGTTCTTC
TRBJ1-2,NA,TRBV10-2,few,CASSAGLTPGPFGYTF,TGCGCCAGCAGCGCGGGGCTGACCCCAGGGCCCTTTGGCTACACCTTC
TRBJ2-1,TRBD2,TRBV9,few,CASSREGRYYNEQFF,TGTGCCAGCAGCCGGGAGGGCAGATACTACAATGAGCAGTTCTTC